Listed below are T cell receptor beta chains from one sample, sequenced in a study of CD8 T cells in ankylosing spondylitis. TCRdb re-called the 5' RACE reads with MiXCR, one entry per CDR3 protein. Of some 270,000 distinct CDR3 sequences in the sample, 18% were seen once. Sample: blood, either unsorted or a sorted T cell fraction (not recorded which). The receptor source for this set is a male donor with ankylosing spondylitis or in good health (not recorded which). CDR3s include the opening cysteine and the closing phenylalanine or tryptophan. Each record gives: clone size, V gene, J gene, D gene, CDR3 DNA, CDR3 protein. D genes are given only for firm matches. Some rows mark clone size as missing; the rest say once, few, many or name a class of expanded clone.

>few|TRBV15|TRBJ2-7|NA
TGTGCCACCAGCAGGGCAGGGAGCTCCTACGAGCAGTACTTC
CATSRAGSSYEQYF
>once|TRBV6-1|TRBJ2-7|NA
TGTGCCAGCAGCCCCGGGACACCTGGTCTGTCCTACGAGCAGTACTTC
CASSPGTPGLSYEQYF
>NA|TRBV29-1|TRBJ2-6|NA
TGCAGCGAGGACAGCTCTGGGGCCAACGTCCTGACTTTC
CSEDSSGANVLTF
>few|TRBV18|TRBJ2-7|TRBD2
TGTGCCAGCTCACCGACTAGCGGGATTATGTCCTACGAGCAGTACTTC
CASSPTSGIMSYEQYF
>once|TRBV4-3|TRBJ2-7|TRBD2
TGCGCCAGCAGCCCCGGCCTAGCGGGAAACTACGAGCAGTACTTC
CASSPGLAGNYEQYF
>few|TRBV7-3|TRBJ2-1|TRBD2
TGTGCCAGCAGCCCTACAACTGGGACTAGCGGGTATGAGCAGTTCTTC
CASSPTTGTSGYEQFF
>many|TRBV27|TRBJ2-1|TRBD2
TGTGCCAGCAGTTTAGGCGGGAGTGAAAATGAGCAGTTCTTC
CASSLGGSENEQFF
>NA|TRBV29-1|TRBJ2-1|NA
TGCAGCGTTGAAGATCTGAAATCCTACAATGAGCAGTTCTTC
CSVEDLKSYNEQFF
>NA|TRBV11-2|TRBJ2-5|NA
TGTGCCAGCAGCCCCAGAATGGAGGAGACCCAGTACTTC
CASSPRMEETQYF
>many|TRBV10-3|TRBJ2-7|NA
TGTGCCATCAGGAGGGACGGGTACGAGCAGTACTTC
CAIRRDGYEQYF
>few|TRBV6-5|TRBJ2-2|NA
TGTGCCAGCAGTTACCTGAACACCGGGGAGCTGTTTTTT
CASSYLNTGELFF
>many|TRBV10-3|TRBJ2-7|TRBD1
TGTGCCATCAGTGACAGGGGGAAGGGCTACGAGCAGTACTTC
CAISDRGKGYEQYF
>many|TRBV29-1|TRBJ2-1|TRBD2
TGCAGCGTTGGTGGACTAGCGGGAGAAGATGAGCAGTTCTTC
CSVGGLAGEDEQFF
>NA|TRBV5-1|TRBJ1-1|NA
TGCGCCAGCAGCTTGGACAGACAATTAATGAACACTGAAGCTTTCTTT
CASSLDRQLMNTEAFF
>few|TRBV11-1|TRBJ2-7|TRBD2
TGTGCCAGCAGCTTCAACATCGCGGCTAGCGGGGACAAATATAACAAATACGAGCAGTACTTC
CASSFNIAASGDKYNKYEQYF
>NA|TRBV5-1|TRBJ2-1|NA
TGCGCCAGCAGCTTGGTTGGCGCGGATGAGCAGTTCTTC
CASSLVGADEQFF
>few|TRBV19|TRBJ2-1|TRBD1
TGTGCCAGTAGTATAGGGGGGACAGGGTACTACAATGAGCAGTTCTTC
CASSIGGTGYYNEQFF
>NA|TRBV7-2|TRBJ1-1|NA
TGTGCCAGCAGCTTATTAGGGGGGTTGAACACTGAAGCTTTCTTT
CASSLLGGLNTEAFF
>NA|TRBV11-2|TRBJ2-1|TRBD2
TGTGCCAGCAGCCAGGGACTAGCGGGAGGGGTATTTCCAACGGGTGAGCAGTTCTTC
CASSQGLAGGVFPTGEQFF
>NA|TRBV29-1|TRBJ2-2|TRBD1
TGCAGCGTTGAAATCCCAGGGGGCGCGGACACCGGGGAGCTGTTTTTT
CSVEIPGGADTGELFF
>few|TRBV20-1|TRBJ1-6|NA
TGCAGTGCTAGGGGGGCTGGAGGACAGCATTCACCCCTCCACTTT
CSARGAGGQHSPLHF
>NA|TRBV27|TRBJ2-3|NA
TGTGCCAGCAGGGCTATGTGGGGTAGCACAGATACGCAGTATTTT
CASRAMWGSTDTQYF